The 23 T cell receptor beta chains reported below all come from one sample, sequenced in a study of beta chain features in type 1 diabetes. The entirety of the isolated RNA underwent reverse transcription, so expressed TCRB transcripts were sequenced. Clones were read by immunoSEQ multiplex PCR, and TCRdb kept only the in-frame ones, dropping some. The data hold 130,000 to 150,000 clones, with roughly 50% observed a single time. The specimen was Tregs from blood. These receptors were collected from a man between 18 and 35 years old in good health.

This clone was picked up a small number of times. The gene calls are TRBV2 and TRBJ2-5, with 11 bases fitting TRBD2. There are 15 residues in the CDR3. The germline V gene has CDR1 SNHLY and CDR2 FYNNEI. The ends lost 5 bases at V and 5 bases at J; junction bases unmatched: 7. The CDR3 DNA follows: TGTGCCAGCAGTCGACAACTAGCGGGGGATGAGACCCAGTACTTC. Its translation is CASSRQLAGDETQYF.

Only one count was recorded for this clone. This sequence joins TRBV4-3 and TRBJ1-2; D unclear. Germline loops: CDR1 LGHNA, CDR2 YSLEER. V was clipped by 1 base and J by 4 bases, with 13 bases between them. CDR3 length: 15 amino acids. The CDR3 sequence: CASSQAANSPYGYTF. In DNA form, the CDR3 reads TGCGCCAGCAGCCAAGCCGCCAATAGTCCCTATGGCTACACCTTC.

The CDR3: CASSLTSLDTDTQYF. DNA of the CDR3: TGTGCCAGCAGCTTAACTAGCCTTGACACAGATACGCAGTATTTT. The rearrangement joins TRBV7-2 to TRBJ2-3; tentatively, D is TRBD2 (6 bases). V lost 2 bases, J lost 2 bases, and 11 bases lay in between. Germline V gene lookup returns CDR1 SGHTA and CDR2 FQGNSA. The CDR3 extends over 15 amino acids.

The genes are TRBV28 and TRBJ2-1; D is possibly TRBD2 (6 bases). Germline lookup yields CDR1 MDHEN and CDR2 SYDVKM. With 3 bases removed from V and 6 bases from J, the gap between germline ends came to 18 bases. The CDR3 is 16 residues long. CDR3 in amino acids: CASSLFFREISNEQFF. DNA of the CDR3: TGTGCCAGCAGTTTGTTCTTCCGGGAGATTAGCAATGAGCAGTTCTTC.

The rearrangement links TRBV7-2 to TRBJ2-5, with 10 bases that match TRBD2. Losses at the gene ends were 4 bases for V and 2 bases for J; bases not matched to a gene: 4. Per germline, CDR1 SGHTA and CDR2 FQGNSA. The CDR3 consists of 15 residues. CDR3 in DNA: TGTGCCAGCAGCTGGGGACTAGCGCCACAAGAGACCCAGTACTTC. It encodes CASSWGLAPQETQYF.

This clone was seen a few times. The chain recombines TRBV5-1 with TRBJ2-1; 9 bases are shared with TRBD1. The CDR3 is 15 residues long. From germline, CDR1 is SGHRS and CDR2 YFSETQ. The ends lost 4 bases at V and 7 bases at J; junction bases unmatched: 9. The CDR3 DNA follows: TGCGCCAGCAGCCTACAGGGGGCGAGAGGGAATGAGCAGTTCTTC. It is translated as CASSLQGARGNEQFF.

In DNA form, the CDR3 reads TGTGCCATCGAAGGGAAGCTGGACAGGGCGTCTGGGGCCAACGTCCTGACTTTC. Its translation: CAIEGKLDRASGANVLTF. This chain links TRBV10-3 with TRBJ2-6; 8 bases match TRBD1. This CDR3 has 18 amino acids. Germline CDR1 reads ENHRY; CDR2 reads SYGVKD. V lost 8 bases to trimming and J lost 1 base; unmatched junction nucleotides: 13.

This chain joins TRBV5-4 and TRBJ1-4; D gene unclear. The CDR3 has 15 residues. Germline V lookup: CDR1 SGHNT, CDR2 YYREEE (reference sequence). V was clipped by 4 bases and J by 0 bases, with 10 bases between them. CDR3 in DNA: TGTGCCAGCAGCCCCCGAGACACAACTAATGAAAAACTGTTTTTT. This gives the protein CASSPRDTTNEKLFF.

CDR3: CASSRQISGNTIYF. For the CDR3, the DNA is TGCGCCAGCAGCCGACAGATCTCTGGAAACACCATATATTTT. V and J are TRBV5-1 and TRBJ1-3; TRBD1 is a possible D gene (5 bases). The V and J ends lost 4 bases and 0 bases respectively, with 8 bases between them. The length of the CDR3 is 14 residues. Germline values: CDR1 SGHRS, CDR2 YFSETQ.

This clone was detected only a few times. The J gene is TRBJ2-3, the V gene TRBV28; 9 bases fit TRBD1. J lost 6 bases, V lost 8 bases, and 12 bases had no gene match. The CDR3 spans 15 residues. The germline CDR1 and CDR2 sequences are MDHEN and SYDVKM. As DNA, the CDR3 is TGTGCCAGCGGAATGCGGACAGGGGAGGTGGATACGCAGTATTTT. Protein product: CASGMRTGEVDTQYF.

This sequence joins TRBV27 and TRBJ2-1; unclear D gene. CDR3 length equals 15 residues. Germline values: CDR1 MNHEY, CDR2 SMNVEV (reference sequence). V was clipped by 0 bases and J by 1 base, with 7 bases between them. CDR3 sequence: CASSLSVRSYNEQFF. The CDR3 coding sequence is TGTGCCAGCAGTTTATCAGTGAGGTCCTACAATGAGCAGTTCTTC.

V gene TRBV4-3 combines with J gene TRBJ2-1; no reliable D call. The CDR3 is 15 residues long. Germline-derived CDR1 and CDR2 are LGHNA and YSLEER. V shed 0 bases and J shed 12 bases, with 18 bases lying between them. CDR3 residues: CASSQDFLALRRQFF. In DNA, the CDR3 is TGCGCCAGCAGCCAAGATTTCTTGGCCCTTCGTCGGCAGTTCTTC.

The chain uses TRBV5-1 and TRBJ2-5; D possibly corresponds to TRBD2 (6 bases). The CDR3 is 14 amino acids. Looked up from germline, CDR1 is SGHRS and CDR2 is YFSETQ. V lost 2 bases, J lost 5 bases, and 13 bases lay in between. Here the CDR3 DNA reads TGCGCCAGCAGCTTTTTAACGGGAGACGAGACCCAGTACTTC. It is translated as CASSFLTGDETQYF.

In nucleotides, the CDR3 is TGTGCCAGCAGTCCGACGACACGAAACACCATATATTTT. It is translated as CASSPTTRNTIYF. V usage is TRBV27 and J usage is TRBJ1-3, with D uncertain. Deletions cut 5 bases from V and 5 bases from J, with 10 bases between. Germline V CDR1 and CDR2: MNHEY, SMNVEV (reference sequence). This CDR3 is built from 13 residues.

This clone was counted between two and nine times. This chain uses TRBV18 with TRBJ2-1; no firm D call. The CDR3 totals 15 residues. Germline V lookup: CDR1 KGHSH, CDR2 LQKENI. Trimming shortened V by 2 bases and J by 0 bases, and 8 bases separated the two germline ends. CDR3 DNA: TGTGCCAGCTCACCAGAGCTAAGCTCCTACAATGAGCAGTTCTTC. This codes for CASSPELSSYNEQFF.

This chain links TRBV6-6 with TRBJ1-4, with D perhaps matching TRBD1 (6 bases). Germline CDR1 and CDR2: MNHNY and SVGAGI (reference sequence). V was trimmed by 4 bases and J by 5 bases, leaving 11 bases between them. The CDR3 extends over 14 amino acids. The CDR3 sequence: CASSSGQMNEKLFF. CDR3 sequence (DNA): TGTGCCAGCAGTTCAGGACAGATGAATGAAAAACTGTTTTTT.

The chain joins TRBV30 to TRBJ2-7, with 7 bases aligning to TRBD1. In germline, CDR1 is GTSNPN, CDR2 SVGIG (reference sequence). V trimming: 4 bases; J trimming: 2 bases; junction bases outside the gene matches: 8. The CDR3 sequence is 14 residues long. The CDR3 coding sequence is TGTGCCTGGAAGGGACAGATTGGTCCCTACGAGCAGTACTTC. As protein: CAWKGQIGPYEQYF.

This sequence joins TRBV6-5 and TRBJ1-4; D uncertain. The CDR3 spans 16 residues. Germline-derived CDR1 and CDR2 are MNHEY and SVGAGI. Trimming pared 2 bases from V and 7 bases from J, leaving 17 bases between. CDR3 sequence: CASSYTTEIRGEKLFF. The CDR3 DNA is TGTGCCAGCAGTTACACTACGGAGATCCGGGGTGAAAAACTGTTTTTT.

This clone was recorded only once. This chain joins TRBV9 and TRBJ1-5; perhaps TRBD1 as D (6 bases). Germline V gene lookup returns CDR1 SGDLS and CDR2 YYNGEE. This CDR3 has 15 amino acids. Trimming pared 2 bases from V and 2 bases from J, leaving 11 bases between. This chain's CDR3 is CASSVDSWGNQPQHF. The CDR3, as DNA: TGTGCCAGCAGCGTGGACAGTTGGGGCAATCAGCCCCAGCATTTT. The variable domain in full, completed from reference TRBV9 and TRBJ1-5, reads DSGVTQTPKHLITATGQRVTLRCSPRSGDLSVYWYQQSLDQGLQFLIQYYNGEERAKGNILERFSAQQFPDLHSELNLSSLELGDSALYFCASSVDSWGNQPQHFGDGTRLSIL.

This clone was found a few times. The rearrangement uses TRBV6-1 and TRBJ1-1; D remains unclear. With 7 bases removed from V and 4 bases from J, the gap between germline ends came to 13 bases. From germline, CDR1 is MNHNS and CDR2 SASEGT. The CDR3 covers 13 residues. CDR3 in amino acids: CASKFRGITEAFF. The CDR3 DNA follows: TGTGCCAGCAAGTTCAGAGGTATCACTGAAGCTTTCTTT.

This chain connects TRBV9 to TRBJ2-2; D might be TRBD2 (5 bases). In germline, CDR1 is SGDLS, CDR2 YYNGEE. The CDR3 contains 18 residues. The germline V and J ends were trimmed by 1 base and 4 bases, with 20 bases remaining between them. This chain's CDR3 is CASSVLRAPHKGTGELFF. The CDR3 coding sequence is TGTGCCAGCAGCGTATTGAGGGCTCCGCATAAAGGCACCGGGGAGCTGTTTTTT.

The V and J genes are TRBV7-9 and TRBJ2-7, with 8 bases matching TRBD1. Trimming at V came to 5 bases and at J to 7 bases, leaving 16 bases not matched to a gene. Per the germline V gene, CDR1 is SEHNR and CDR2 is FQNEAQ (reference sequence). The CDR3 is made up of 16 amino acids. The CDR3 region has the DNA TGTGCCAGCAGCCGAACCACAGGGGGACACACCGGGGAGCAGTACTTC. Protein: CASSRTTGGHTGEQYF.

The CDR3 loop is CASSQERRSFGTQYF. Here the CDR3 DNA reads TGCGCCAGCAGCCAAGAGAGGCGCTCTTTCGGGACCCAGTACTTC. V gene TRBV4-1 combines with J gene TRBJ2-5; D gene uncertain. Germline lookup yields CDR1 MGHRA and CDR2 YSYEKL. This CDR3 spans 15 amino acids. With 0 bases removed from V and 7 bases from J, the gap between germline ends came to 15 bases.